Listed below are T cell receptor beta chains from one sample, sequenced in a study of blood T cell repertoires in COVID-19. TCRdb's copy holds only in-frame clones and misses some; the assay was immunoSEQ multiplex PCR. The table lists about 240,000 clones, about four fifths of them singletons, with approximately 2% in the top ten. Material for sequencing was peripheral blood. All receptors come from a man aged 25-45 years who had recovered from COVID-19. The CDR3 runs from the conserved cysteine through the conserved F or W. D genes are given only for firm matches. Size is stated for part of the rows, as once, few or many counts, or as a class when the clone is expanded.

cdr3_length,v_call,j_call,clone_size,d_call,cdr3_nt,cdr3_aa
14,TRBV7-9,TRBJ1-1,.,TRBD1,TGTGCCAGCAGAAGAACAGGGGGACACACTGAAGCTTTCTTT,CASRRTGGHTEAFF
14,TRBV19,TRBJ1-6,.,.,TGTGCCAGTAGCCGGGGAGAGGTTGGTAGGCCCCTCCACTTT,CASSRGEVGRPLHF
14,TRBV9,TRBJ1-2,.,TRBD1,TGTGCCAGCAGCGTACTTGACAGGGACTATGGCTACACCTTC,CASSVLDRDYGYTF
13,TRBV29-1,TRBJ1-2,.,.,TGCAGCGTCCGGGAAGGTGTCCGTTACGGCTACACCTTC,CSVREGVRYGYTF
14,TRBV10-3,TRBJ1-2,.,.,TGTGCCATCACCCCGGGAGAGGGAAACTATGGCTACACCTTC,CAITPGEGNYGYTF
17,TRBV13,TRBJ2-1,.,TRBD2,TGTGCCAGCAGCTTGACTAGCGGGGGGGTAACCTACAATGAGCAGTTCTTC,CASSLTSGGVTYNEQFF
17,TRBV4-1,TRBJ1-3,.,.,TGCGCCAGCAGCCAACCATATCCCGGGACAACTGGAAACACCATATATTTT,CASSQPYPGTTGNTIYF
19,TRBV7-2,TRBJ2-3,.,TRBD2,TGTGCCAGCAGCTTAGCATTTTCCGCGCGGGGGGGAGGTGGAGATACGCAGTATTTT,CASSLAFSARGGGGDTQYF
15,TRBV5-4,TRBJ1-2,once,TRBD1,TGTGCCAGCAGCTCGGGGGACAGGGGCTTTACGGGCTACACCTTC,CASSSGDRGFTGYTF
15,TRBV1,TRBJ2-5,.,.,TGCACCAGCAGCCACCCCGGGACTACCAAAGAGACCCAGTACTTC,CTSSHPGTTKETQYF
14,TRBV12-5,TRBJ1-1,.,.,TGTGCTAGTGGTTTAATAAACATGAACACTGAAGCTTTCTTT,CASGLINMNTEAFF
13,TRBV2,TRBJ2-7,.,.,TGTGCCATTGAGTCTGTCGGCTCCTACGAGCAGTACTTC,CAIESVGSYEQYF
13,TRBV6-5,TRBJ1-2,.,.,TGTGCCAGCAGTTCTTTTGCAGGGAATGGCTACACCTTC,CASSSFAGNGYTF
16,TRBV4-1,TRBJ2-3,.,.,TGCGCCAGCAGCCAAGAGAAAGGGGGGGTCCCAGATACGCAGTATTTT,CASSQEKGGVPDTQYF
12,TRBV19,TRBJ1-1,.,.,TGTGCCAGTAGCCAGGGTAACACTGAAGCTTTCTTT,CASSQGNTEAFF
15,TRBV4-1,TRBJ1-5,once,.,TGCGCCAGCAGCCAAGCGGAGTATAGCAATCAGCCCCAGCATTTT,CASSQAEYSNQPQHF
15,TRBV9,TRBJ2-1,.,TRBD2,TGTGCCAGCAGCGTAGCCAGCGGGGGGTTGGATGAGCAGTTCTTC,CASSVASGGLDEQFF
16,TRBV5-1,TRBJ2-5,.,.,TGCGCCAGCAGCTCCGGAGGCCGGGGTCCCCAAGAGACCCAGTACTTC,CASSSGGRGPQETQYF
14,TRBV9,TRBJ2-1,.,TRBD2,TGTGCCAGCAGACCTGGCGGGGGGGCATATGAGCAGTTCTTC,CASRPGGGAYEQFF
13,TRBV29-1,TRBJ2-5,.,TRBD1,TGCAGCGTTCAACAGGGGGCCCAAGAGACCCAGTACTTC,CSVQQGAQETQYF
15,TRBV5-1,TRBJ2-2,.,TRBD1,TGCGCCAGCAGTCGCGACAGGGGGAACACCGGGGAGCTGTTTTTT,CASSRDRGNTGELFF
12,TRBV4-1,TRBJ1-1,.,.,TGCGCCAGCAGCGGGACTGTGCGGGAAGCTTTCTTT,CASSGTVREAFF
16,TRBV13,TRBJ1-2,once,.,TGTGCCAGCAGCTTTGGGGGCCCCGGTGGGAACTATGGCTACACCTTC,CASSFGGPGGNYGYTF
15,TRBV7-7,TRBJ2-7,.,TRBD2,TGTGCCAGCAGCCGACTAGCGGGGAGCTCCTACGAGCAGTACTTC,CASSRLAGSSYEQYF
15,TRBV6-1,TRBJ1-2,few,TRBD1,TGTGCCAGCAGTGACCCCGGGACAGGCATATATGGCTACACCTTC,CASSDPGTGIYGYTF
12,TRBV27,TRBJ2-7,.,.,TGTGCCAGCAGTCCCCCCAGTTACGAGCAGTACTTC,CASSPPSYEQYF
15,TRBV7-9,TRBJ2-5,few,.,TGTGCCAGCAGCTCTTGGAGGTCAGGGGAAGAGACCCAGTACTTC,CASSSWRSGEETQYF
13,TRBV18,TRBJ2-7,few,.,TGTGCCAGCTCACCCTCCAGGGAATACGAGCAGTACTTC,CASSPSREYEQYF
13,TRBV6-5,TRBJ2-1,.,.,TGTGCCAGCATCAGGGCTTCATACAATGAGCAGTTCTTC,CASIRASYNEQFF
17,TRBV19,TRBJ2-1,.,TRBD1,TGTGCCAGTAGTAAACAACCGGGACAGGGCTTCTACAATGAGCAGTTCTTC,CASSKQPGQGFYNEQFF
15,TRBV2,TRBJ2-2,.,TRBD1,TGTGCCAGCAGGCTCCGGACAGGGTCGATCGGGGAGCTGTTTTTT,CASRLRTGSIGELFF
13,TRBV10-1,TRBJ1-2,once,TRBD1,TGCGCCAGCAGTGAAGGGACAGACTATGGCTACACCTTC,CASSEGTDYGYTF
16,TRBV6-4,TRBJ1-5,.,.,TGTGCCAGCAGGGACCCCTCTTCCTCACGGGATCAGCCCCAGCATTTT,CASRDPSSSRDQPQHF
16,TRBV6-1,TRBJ2-1,.,TRBD1,TGTGCCAGCAGTGAGGCCCTGACAGGGCGCTACAATGAGCAGTTCTTC,CASSEALTGRYNEQFF
14,TRBV27,TRBJ1-1,once,.,TGTGCCAGCACTGCCTCCGGGGGAAGAACTGAAGCTTTCTTT,CASTASGGRTEAFF
16,TRBV5-4,TRBJ2-2,few,TRBD1,TGTGCCAGCAGCCCGGGGACAGGGGGAATCACCGGGGAGCTGTTTTTT,CASSPGTGGITGELFF
14,TRBV27,TRBJ2-6,.,.,TGTGCCAGCAGAACAGGTGCTGGGGCCAACGTCCTGACTTTC,CASRTGAGANVLTF
12,TRBV15,TRBJ1-1,.,.,TGTGCCACCAGCAGATCTTACACTGAAGCTTTCTTT,CATSRSYTEAFF
15,TRBV11-2,TRBJ1-1,.,.,TGTGCCAGCAGCTTCGTGCAGGGACAGAACACTGAAGCTTTCTTT,CASSFVQGQNTEAFF
18,TRBV4-1,TRBJ2-1,.,TRBD2,TGCGCCAGCAGCCAGATACCCATAGCGGGGGGATCCTACAATGAGCAGTTCTTC,CASSQIPIAGGSYNEQFF
13,TRBV5-1,TRBJ2-7,.,.,TGCGCCAGCAGCTCGCCGAGACACTACGAGCAGTACTTC,CASSSPRHYEQYF
12,TRBV12-3/TRBV12-4,TRBJ1-5,.,TRBD1,TGTGCCAGCAGTAACAGGGGACAGCCCCAGCATTTT,CASSNRGQPQHF
15,TRBV6-6,TRBJ2-1,.,.,TGTGCCAGCAGGCAGTGGGGGGAGTCTCTCAATGAGCAGTTCTTC,CASRQWGESLNEQFF
14,TRBV7-3,TRBJ1-1,.,.,TGTGCCAGCAGCTTAGGTCCGGGGGGTAATGAAGCTTTCTTT,CASSLGPGGNEAFF
14,TRBV7-3,TRBJ1-2,.,TRBD1,TGTGCCAGCAGCCCCGGACAGGGTCTATATGGCTACACCTTC,CASSPGQGLYGYTF
16,TRBV7-2,TRBJ1-1,.,.,TGTGCCAGCAGCTTAAGCGGATGGGGGCGCGGCACTGAAGCTTTCTTT,CASSLSGWGRGTEAFF
11,TRBV9,TRBJ2-3,.,.,TGTGCCAGCACCCCCGGGGATACGCAGTATTTT,CASTPGDTQYF